This TCR beta chain is from a study of CD8+CD57+ T cells in acquired aplastic anemia. TCR beta VDJ and CDR3 were profiled, and genomic DNA was the template. TCRdb reanalysed the reads using MiXCR and keeps one entry per CDR3 protein. The table has some 180,000 distinct CDR3 sequences, 48% seen once. Regarding the study as a whole: Patients were compared with controls for CD8+ Simpson's diversity, and no significant difference emerged. A set of twenty-nine CD8+ CDR3 sequences was shared between patients and controls, and these sequences appeared highly expressed in patients.

A note on this clonotype: Its specificity is unknown.

The CDR3 consists of 12 residues. Germline CDR1 is KGHDR and CDR2 is SFDVKD. V was shortened by 1 base and J by 3 bases, with 2 bases between the two germline ends. Previously, flow cytometry had revealed CD8+CD57+ cell expansion in the patients chosen for sequencing. Blood sampling was performed on the patients, and none of them had received therapy by then. The receptor comes from a human donor with aplastic anemia. Sequences were obtained from sorted CD4+, CD8+, or CD8+CD57+ T cells (not recorded which) from PBMCs. V is TRBV24-1 and J is TRBJ2-5; no clear D gene. CDR3 loop: CATSDFEETQYF. The CDR3 nucleotides read TGTGCCACCAGTGATTTTGAAGAGACCCAGTACTTC.